The rows below give T cell receptor beta chains drawn from one sample of a study of shared clonotypes between healthy human individuals. Here immunoSEQ multiplex PCR was the method, and the copy in TCRdb shows in-frame clones only, minus some. This table has over a million clones, about 77% appearing once. Sequencing was performed on memory CD4+ T cells sorted from blood. These receptors came from a young man in good health. CDR3s include the opening cysteine and the closing phenylalanine or tryptophan. A D gene is named only where the DNA matches it firmly. The listing skips clone size in some rows; elsewhere it reads once, few, many or a size class.

V,J,D,size,length,CDR3,DNA
TRBV28,TRBJ1-2,.,.,13,CASSSGQGGGYTF,TGTGCCAGCAGTAGCGGGCAGGGAGGTGGCTACACCTTC
TRBV18,TRBJ1-6,TRBD1,.,14,CASSPDRGRSPLHF,TGTGCCAGCTCACCGGACAGGGGGAGATCACCCCTCCACTTT
TRBV6-1,TRBJ1-2,TRBD1,.,14,CASSEAETGDGYTF,TGTGCCAGCAGTGAAGCGGAGACAGGGGATGGCTACACCTTC
TRBV19,TRBJ1-4,TRBD1,.,16,CASSTDRGGTNEKLFF,TGTGCCAGTAGTACGGACAGGGGAGGAACTAATGAAAAACTGTTTTTT
TRBV7-9,TRBJ1-4,.,once,14,CASSFRATNEKLFF,TGTGCCAGCAGCTTCAGGGCAACTAATGAAAAACTGTTTTTT
TRBV4-1,TRBJ1-2,TRBD1,.,15,CASSQANRGVYGYTF,TGCGCCAGCAGCCAAGCAAACAGGGGAGTCTATGGCTACACCTTC
TRBV11-1,TRBJ2-7,.,.,14,CASSFPGLAYEQYF,TGTGCCAGCAGCTTCCCCGGGTTAGCCTACGAGCAGTACTTC
TRBV4-1,TRBJ1-2,.,.,17,CASSQVPDEGGGYGYTF,TGCGCCAGCAGCCAAGTCCCTGACGAGGGGGGGGGCTATGGCTACACCTTC
TRBV4-3,TRBJ2-5,TRBD1,few,14,CASRDQGAGETQYF,TGCGCCAGTAGGGATCAGGGGGCGGGGGAGACCCAGTACTTC
TRBV20-1,TRBJ2-3,.,few,11,CSATQGDTQYF,TGCAGTGCTACTCAGGGGGATACGCAGTATTTT
TRBV6-6,TRBJ2-7,.,.,12,CASNQDYHEQYF,TGTGCCAGCAACCAGGATTACCACGAGCAGTACTTC
TRBV5-1,TRBJ2-7,TRBD1,.,13,CASSLRDSYEQYF,TGCGCCAGCAGCTTAAGGGACAGCTACGAGCAGTACTTC
TRBV5-4,TRBJ2-7,TRBD1,.,15,CASSESGTGSYEQYF,TGTGCCAGCAGCGAATCCGGGACAGGGAGCTACGAGCAGTACTTC
TRBV7-8,TRBJ1-5,.,.,14,CASSSPGSNQPQHF,TGTGCCAGCAGCTCCCCGGGCTCCAATCAGCCCCAGCATTTT
TRBV6-5,TRBJ2-1,TRBD2,.,15,CASRASGRAENEQFF,TGTGCCAGCAGAGCCAGCGGGAGGGCCGAAAATGAGCAGTTCTTC
TRBV18,TRBJ2-1,.,.,13,CASSPQRSNEQFF,TGTGCCAGCTCACCGCAAAGGTCCAATGAGCAGTTCTTC
TRBV7-2,TRBJ2-3,.,few,15,CASSLVRTSTDTQYF,TGTGCCAGCAGCTTGGTCCGAACTAGCACAGATACGCAGTATTTT
TRBV11-2,TRBJ2-3,.,.,13,CASSLGPGDTQYF,TGTGCCAGCAGCTTAGGGCCTGGAGATACGCAGTATTTT
TRBV2,TRBJ1-2,.,.,13,CASSEEINYGYTF,TGTGCCAGCAGTGAAGAGATTAACTATGGCTACACCTTC